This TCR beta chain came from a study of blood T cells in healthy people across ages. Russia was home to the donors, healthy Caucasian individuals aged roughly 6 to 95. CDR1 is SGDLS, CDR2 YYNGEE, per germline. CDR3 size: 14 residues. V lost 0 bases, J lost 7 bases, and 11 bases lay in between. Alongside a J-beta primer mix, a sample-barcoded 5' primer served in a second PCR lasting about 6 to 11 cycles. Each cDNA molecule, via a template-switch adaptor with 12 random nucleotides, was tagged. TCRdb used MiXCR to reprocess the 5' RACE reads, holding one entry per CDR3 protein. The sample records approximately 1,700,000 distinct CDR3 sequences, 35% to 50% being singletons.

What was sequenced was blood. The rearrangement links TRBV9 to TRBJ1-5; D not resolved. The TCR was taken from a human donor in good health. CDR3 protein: CASSVGSLDQPQHF. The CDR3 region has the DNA TGTGCCAGCAGCGTAGGATCCCTCGACCAGCCCCAGCATTTT.